The next 9 T cell receptor beta chains were all read from a single sample in a study of T cell responses to AZD1222 COVID-19 vaccine. The data were produced by immunoSEQ multiplex PCR, yet TCRdb's version contains in-frame clones alone and is incomplete. The sample lists 110,000 to 150,000 clones, roughly 88% seen once, with about 8% in the top ten. The specimen was peripheral blood, collected on day 0 of AZD1222 vaccination. The source of these receptors is an adult in good health.

CDR3 bases: TGTGCCAGCAGCCAAGATGTGGCGGGAAAACTGTTTTTT. Residues: CASSQDVAGKLFF. The J gene is TRBJ1-4, the V gene TRBV14; D ambiguous. The CDR3 is 13 amino acids. Trimming left V 0 bases short and J 10 bases short, with 9 bases between. Germline CDR1 reads SGHDN; CDR2 reads FVKESK.

This chain joins TRBV5-1 and TRBJ1-4; D may be TRBD1 (5 bases). V was trimmed by 0 bases and J by 4 bases, leaving 7 bases between them. The CDR3 is made up of 14 amino acids. Per the germline V gene, CDR1 is SGHRS and CDR2 is YFSETQ. CDR3 amino acids: CASSLAGNNEKLFF. In nucleotides, the CDR3 is TGCGCCAGCAGCTTGGCAGGGAATAATGAAAAACTGTTTTTT. The whole variable domain, filled in from reference TRBV5-1 and TRBJ1-4, reads KAGVTQTPRYLIKTRGQQVTLSCSPISGHRSVSWYQQTPGQGLQFLFEYFSETQRNKGNFPGRFSGRQFSNSRSEMNVSTLELGDSALYLCASSLAGNNEKLFFGSGTQLSVL.

The chain combines TRBV5-6 with TRBJ2-1, with 11 nucleotides matching TRBD2. The CDR3 length is 15 residues. CDR1 and CDR2 from the germline V gene are SGHDT and YYEEEE. With 7 bases clipped from V and 9 bases from J, the junction kept 12 bases outside the gene matches. As DNA, the CDR3 is TGTGCCAGCGTCCCGGTAGCGGGGGGGCCGGGTGAGCAGTTCTTC. It encodes CASVPVAGGPGEQFF.

The genes are TRBV21-1 and TRBJ1-1. TRBV21-1 is recorded as a pseudogene. This CDR3 is 15 amino acids long. The CDR3 loop reads CASSKRGNLNTEAFF. CDR3 nucleotides: TGTGCCAGCAGCAAACGTGGTAATTTGAACACTGAAGCTTTCTTT.

The rearrangement uses TRBV19 and TRBJ2-3; the D call may be TRBD1 or TRBD2 (5 bases each). The CDR3 loop spans 16 amino acids. The germline V gene has CDR1 LNHDA and CDR2 SQIVND (reference sequence). Trimming shortened V by 3 bases and J by 2 bases, and 15 bases separated the two germline ends. Here the CDR3 DNA reads TGTGCCAGTAGTATGTCATCCGGGGCATACACAGATACGCAGTATTTT. This encodes CASSMSSGAYTDTQYF.

Written as DNA, the CDR3 is TGTGCCAGCAGTGAATCTTTGGGGACCGGAGAAAAACTGTTTTTT. It translates to CASSESLGTGEKLFF. This chain joins TRBV25-1 and TRBJ1-4; D possibly corresponds to TRBD1 (5 bases). Deletions cut 1 base from V and 8 bases from J, with 14 bases between. This CDR3 is 15 amino acids long. Germline loops: CDR1 MGHDK, CDR2 SYGVNS.

This clone has a single count. The genes are TRBV5-4 and TRBJ2-1; 12 bases align to TRBD2. Losses at the gene ends were 4 bases for V and 6 bases for J; bases not matched to a gene: 8. The CDR3 loop spans 16 amino acids. Germline V gene lookup returns CDR1 SGHNT and CDR2 YYREEE (reference sequence). The CDR3 loop reads CASSARTSGMSNEQFF. The CDR3, as DNA: TGTGCCAGCAGCGCCAGGACTAGCGGGATGAGCAATGAGCAGTTCTTC.

This chain uses TRBV6-5 with TRBJ1-2; D ambiguous. The CDR3 length is 13 residues. Trimming pared 8 bases from V and 5 bases from J, leaving 15 bases between. Germline V gene lookup returns CDR1 MNHEY and CDR2 SVGAGI. The CDR3 loop is CASRPGIRYGYTF. In DNA form, the CDR3 reads TGTGCCAGCCGACCCGGGATTCGGTATGGCTACACCTTC.

This chain joins TRBV12-3 or TRBV12-4 and TRBJ1-1; no firm D call. The CDR3 has 13 amino acids. Trimming pared 1 base from V and 7 bases from J, leaving 10 bases between. This chain's CDR3 is CASSLVSGFEAFF. DNA for the CDR3: TGTGCCAGCAGTTTAGTATCGGGGTTTGAAGCTTTCTTT.